Presented here are 20 T cell receptor beta chains from one specimen sequenced in a study of OX40 agonist ivuxolimab in advanced cancers. TCRdb keeps only in-frame clones here, not all; method: immunoSEQ multiplex PCR. The sample lists some 78,000 clones, around 91% seen once, with 2.8% in the top ten. The starting material was CD4+ or CD8+ T cells sorted from blood, obtained in a trial of the OX40 agonist ivuxolimab. These receptors originate from an adult with an advanced solid tumor such as melanoma, head and neck, liver or kidney cancer.

This clone occurred a few times. This sequence joins TRBV2 and TRBJ1-5; no clear D gene. Germline V gene sequence: CDR1 SNHLY, CDR2 FYNNEI. The CDR3 runs to 13 residues. Trimming left V 4 bases short and J 1 base short, with 5 bases between. CDR3: CASSGESNQPQHF. The CDR3 DNA follows: TGTGCCAGCAGTGGAGAAAGCAATCAGCCCCAGCATTTT.

The J gene is TRBJ2-3, the V gene TRBV5-1; D gene unclear. CDR3 length equals 13 residues. The V end lost 2 bases, the J end lost 0 bases, and 4 bases lay between the germline ends. Germline V gene sequence: CDR1 SGHRS, CDR2 YFSETQ. The CDR3 region is CASSFLSTDTQYF. CDR3 bases: TGCGCCAGCAGCTTTTTGAGCACAGATACGCAGTATTTT.

The chain employs TRBV5-6 and TRBJ1-6; possibly TRBD1 for D (5 bases). The germline V and J ends were trimmed by 2 bases and 6 bases, with 9 bases remaining between them. Germline V gene sequence: CDR1 SGHDT, CDR2 YYEEEE. The CDR3 extends over 14 amino acids. CDR3 in DNA: TGTGCCAGCAGCTTCAGGGTTGGTAATTCACCCCTCCACTTT. Translated, it gives CASSFRVGNSPLHF. Filled out from reference TRBV5-6 and TRBJ1-6, the complete variable domain reads DAGVTQSPTHLIKTRGQQVTLRCSPKSGHDTVSWYQQALGQGPQFIFQYYEEEERQRGNFPDRFSGHQFPNYSSELNVNALLLGDSALYLCASSFRVGNSPLHFGNGTRLTVT.

The chain joins TRBV6-1 to TRBJ1-5; D gene unclear. The CDR3 has 14 amino acids. Germline V gene lookup returns CDR1 MNHNS and CDR2 SASEGT. V lost 2 bases and J lost 4, with 9 bases in between. The chain's CDR3 is CASSEKLINQPQHF. Here the CDR3 DNA reads TGTGCCAGCAGTGAAAAGTTAATAAATCAGCCCCAGCATTTT.

Note on this clone: The junction differs from germline at one of its ends, possibly a read error. The chain employs TRBV7-7 and TRBJ1-1; a possible D gene is TRBD1 (6 bases). The germline gives CDR1 SSHAT, CDR2 FNYEAQ (reference sequence). The CDR3 is 13 residues long. CDR3 region: CASSSDRNTEAFF. The CDR3 coding sequence is TGTGCTAGCAGCTCGGACAGGAACACTGAAGCTTTCTTT.

The rearrangement uses TRBV5-4 and TRBJ2-7, with 7 bases that match TRBD2. CDR3 size: 13 residues. V shed 4 bases and J 2 bases; nucleotides not matched to a gene: 3. From germline, CDR1 is SGHNT and CDR2 YYREEE (reference sequence). The CDR3 reads CASSLGTTYEQYF. DNA for the CDR3: TGTGCCAGCAGCCTCGGGACTACCTACGAGCAGTACTTC.

The chain is built from TRBV7-2 and TRBJ2-7, with 7 bases matching TRBD1. Per germline, CDR1 SGHTA and CDR2 FQGNSA. The CDR3 extends over 13 amino acids. Trimming removed 4 bases from V and 4 bases from J; junction bases left unmatched: 4. The CDR3 DNA follows: TGTGCCAGCAGCTCAGACAGGGTTTACGAGCAGTACTTC. The encoded protein is CASSSDRVYEQYF.

The rearrangement links TRBV7-2 to TRBJ2-3, with TRBD2 matching over 11 bases. CDR1 is SGHTA and CDR2 is FQGNSA in the germline V gene. V was clipped by 5 bases and J by 12 bases; unmatched bases: 16. The CDR3 runs to 16 residues. The CDR3 DNA follows: TGTGCCAGCAGCCAGGGGCCCCTAGCGGGGGGCACGGGCCAGTATTTT. Translated: CASSQGPLAGGTGQYF. The complete variable domain, with remaining parts taken from reference TRBV7-2 and TRBJ2-3, reads GAGVSQSPSNKVTEKGKDVELRCDPISGHTALYWYRQSLGQGLEFLIYFQGNSAPDKSGLPSDRFSAERTGGSVSTLTIQRTQQEDSAVYLCASSQGPLAGGTGQYFGPGTRLTVL.

This clone appeared once. This sequence joins TRBV14 and TRBJ2-1, with D hard to call. The CDR3 loop spans 16 amino acids. CDR1 and CDR2 (germline): SGHDN, FVKESK. With 0 bases removed from V and 4 bases from J, the gap between germline ends came to 13 bases. CDR3 sequence reads: CASSQDWVISYNEQFF. The DNA for the CDR3 is TGTGCCAGCAGCCAAGATTGGGTAATTTCGTACAATGAGCAGTTCTTC.

The chain recombines TRBV23-1 with TRBJ1-3; 9 nucleotides match TRBD1. TRBV23-1 is given ORF status, its function remaining uncertain. The trim removed 10 bases at V and 4 bases at J, leaving 14 bases unmatched. This CDR3 is built from 16 residues. CDR3 DNA: TGCGCCACCTCCGGAAGGGACAGGGTTTGGGGAAACACCATATATTTT. It specifies CATSGRDRVWGNTIYF.

The chain couples TRBV4-2 to TRBJ1-1; unclear D gene. Trimming took 0 bases from V and 1 from J, leaving 12 bases between them. Looked up from germline, CDR1 is LGHNA and CDR2 is YNFKEQ. The CDR3 length is 16 residues. The CDR3 is CASSQDSRLANTEAFF. CDR3 coding DNA: TGTGCCAGCAGCCAAGATTCAAGGCTTGCGAACACTGAAGCTTTCTTT.

The V gene is TRBV7-8, the J gene TRBJ2-2; a weak D match, TRBD1 (6 bases). This CDR3 is built from 15 residues. Trimming took 6 bases from V and 6 from J, leaving 17 bases between them. Per the germline V gene, CDR1 is SGHVS and CDR2 is FQNEAQ. CDR3 coding DNA: TGTGCCAGCAGGTCGACAGGCCCTTCCCCCGGGGAGCTGTTTTTT. As protein: CASRSTGPSPGELFF.

The chain couples TRBV5-1 to TRBJ1-6; 7 bases align to TRBD1. Germline-derived CDR1 and CDR2 are SGHRS and YFSETQ. The CDR3 is 14 amino acids. Germline trimming cut 3 bases from V and 7 bases from J; bases unmatched to any gene: 4. The CDR3 nucleotides read TGCGCCAGCAGCTCCCAGGGGGACAATTCACCCCTCCACTTT. This gives the protein CASSSQGDNSPLHF.

The V and J genes are TRBV6-6 and TRBJ1-5, with a possible D match to TRBD1 (5 bases). The CDR3 has 14 amino acids. Germline values: CDR1 MNHNY, CDR2 SVGAGI (reference sequence). Trimming shortened V by 4 bases and J by 2 bases, and 9 bases separated the two germline ends. CDR3 sequence (DNA): TGTGCCAGCAGTTCCGCGGGGGGCAATCAGCCCCAGCATTTT. This codes for CASSSAGGNQPQHF.

This chain joins TRBV19 and TRBJ2-2; D may be TRBD2 (6 bases). Trimming removed 1 base at V and 6 bases at J, with 9 bases between. The germline gives CDR1 LNHDA, CDR2 SQIVND (reference sequence). This CDR3 spans 14 amino acids. The CDR3 loop is CASSIGAGPGELFF. The CDR3 DNA follows: TGTGCCAGTAGTATAGGGGCGGGGCCCGGGGAGCTGTTTTTT.

This clone was observed once. The rearrangement uses TRBV11-2 and TRBJ1-1; D unresolved. CDR3 length: 13 residues. CDR1 is SGHAT and CDR2 is FQNNGV in the germline V gene. Deletions cut 3 bases from V and 5 bases from J, with 10 bases between. The CDR3 bases are TGTGCCAGCAGCTTGGGAGGGAATACTGAAGCTTTCTTT. Its translation is CASSLGGNTEAFF.

The rearrangement joins TRBV4-1 to TRBJ2-5, with 7 bases identical to TRBD1. The CDR3 loop spans 15 amino acids. The V segment lost 4 bases and the J segment 4 bases; nucleotides outside the gene matches: 9. Germline lookup yields CDR1 MGHRA and CDR2 YSYEKL. The chain's CDR3 is CASSPTWTGGETQYF. The CDR3, as DNA: TGCGCCAGCAGCCCCACTTGGACAGGCGGAGAGACCCAGTACTTC.

The CDR3 sequence is CATSTTVQNTEAFF. The CDR3 nucleotides read TGTGCCACCAGCACAACAGTCCAGAACACTGAAGCTTTCTTT. The V gene is TRBV15, the J gene TRBJ1-1; D is undetermined. V was shortened by 4 bases and J by 1 base, with 10 bases between the two germline ends. This CDR3 has 14 amino acids. In germline, CDR1 is LNHNV, CDR2 YYDKDF (reference sequence). The whole variable domain, remainder taken from reference TRBV15 and TRBJ1-1, is DAMVIQNPRYQVTQFGKPVTLSCSQTLNHNVMYWYQQKSSQAPKLLFHYYDKDFNNEADTPDNFQSRRPNTSFCFLDIRSPGLGDTAMYLCATSTTVQNTEAFFGQGTRLTVV.

V usage is TRBV6-1 and J usage is TRBJ2-1, with 9 bases identical to TRBD1. Germline-derived CDR1 and CDR2 are MNHNS and SASEGT. The J segment lost 2 bases and the V segment lost 4 bases, leaving 6 bases of the junction unmatched. There are 16 residues in the CDR3. In DNA, the CDR3 is TGTGCCAGCAGTGTCGCCGGGACAGGGACCTACAATGAGCAGTTCTTC. Amino acid sequence: CASSVAGTGTYNEQFF.

V is TRBV6-5 and J is TRBJ2-1; 9 nucleotides match TRBD1. J lost 7 bases, V lost 5 bases, and 9 bases had no gene match. Germline V gene sequence: CDR1 MNHEY, CDR2 SVGAGI. The CDR3 length is 15 residues. The CDR3 region has the DNA TGTGCCAGCAGTGGCCGGGACAGGGTGCGAAATGAGCAGTTCTTC. Translating it yields CASSGRDRVRNEQFF.